The clone carrying this T cell receptor beta chain was recorded once. The antigen is not known. The same CDR3 can be traced to other DNA sequences in this sample. The data were taken from a study of T cell responses to AZD1222 COVID-19 vaccine. Study-wide results and caveats: Only a handful of AZD1222 recipients, several in all, had baseline seropositivity. Clonal diversity was possibly underestimated, and the donors were mostly white British, with more females. Recipients of two AZD1222 doses showed rising Spike-specific TCR breadth and depth. No repertoire was sampled before or during the peak T cell response, only after it.

Germline assignment: CDR1 MNHNS and CDR2 SASEGT. Unmatched junction bases numbered 1, after V lost 0 bases and J lost 5 bases. The CDR3 is 14 amino acids. TCRdb's table, derived via immunoSEQ multiplex PCR, lists solely in-frame clones and lacks some. The data show around 130,000 clones, more than 90% seen once. The sample consisted of peripheral blood, taken 28 days after the second AZD1222 dose. This sequence was found in an adult who received the AZD1222 COVID-19 vaccine. The chain joins TRBV6-1 to TRBJ2-1; 7 nucleotides agree with TRBD2. The CDR3, as DNA: TGTGCCAGCAGTGAAGCGGGAGGGCACAATGAGCAGTTCTTC. It specifies CASSEAGGHNEQFF.